This T cell receptor (beta chain) stems from a study of T cells in Graves' hyperthyroidism and ophthalmopathy. Study findings and constraints: The majority of expanded thyroid clonotypes above 0.001 also appeared in blood. Ophthalmopathy got predicted by the model a median about six months before its onset.

Regarding this clonotype: Its antigen is not identified.

Researchers amplified the TCR beta CDR3 regions from RNA transcripts. Primed by the HTBI set, a first-round RT-PCR was run on the TCR CDR3. TCRdb independently ran MiXCR on the multiplex PCR reads; one entry per CDR3 protein. The sample lists hundreds of thousands of distinct CDR3 sequences; less than 25% were seen once. The V end was cut by 2 bases, the J end by 1 base, with 5 bases between. CDR3 length equals 13 residues. In germline, CDR1 is KGHSH, CDR2 LQKENI. The sequence derives from a man aged 25 to 40 with Graves' ophthalmopathy. The chain is built from TRBV18 and TRBJ1-2, with D unclear. The specimen was blood. The CDR3 nucleotides are TGTGCCAGCTCACCAGGGTTTAACTATGGCTACACCTTC. Residues: CASSPGFNYGYTF.